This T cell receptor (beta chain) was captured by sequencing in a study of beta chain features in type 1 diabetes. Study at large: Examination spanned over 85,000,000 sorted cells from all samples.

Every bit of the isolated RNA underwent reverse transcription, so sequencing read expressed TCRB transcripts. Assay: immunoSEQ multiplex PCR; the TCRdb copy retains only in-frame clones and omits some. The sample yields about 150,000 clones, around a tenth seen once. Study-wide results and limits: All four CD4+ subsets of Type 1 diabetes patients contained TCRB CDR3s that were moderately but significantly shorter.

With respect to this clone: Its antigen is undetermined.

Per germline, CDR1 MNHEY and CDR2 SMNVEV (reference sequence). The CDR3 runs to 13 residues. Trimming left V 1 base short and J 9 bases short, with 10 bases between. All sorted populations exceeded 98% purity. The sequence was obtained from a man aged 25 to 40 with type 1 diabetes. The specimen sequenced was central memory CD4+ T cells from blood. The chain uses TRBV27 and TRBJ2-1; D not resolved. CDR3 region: CASSLFYRSEQFF. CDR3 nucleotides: TGTGCCAGCAGTTTATTTTATCGGAGTGAGCAGTTCTTC.